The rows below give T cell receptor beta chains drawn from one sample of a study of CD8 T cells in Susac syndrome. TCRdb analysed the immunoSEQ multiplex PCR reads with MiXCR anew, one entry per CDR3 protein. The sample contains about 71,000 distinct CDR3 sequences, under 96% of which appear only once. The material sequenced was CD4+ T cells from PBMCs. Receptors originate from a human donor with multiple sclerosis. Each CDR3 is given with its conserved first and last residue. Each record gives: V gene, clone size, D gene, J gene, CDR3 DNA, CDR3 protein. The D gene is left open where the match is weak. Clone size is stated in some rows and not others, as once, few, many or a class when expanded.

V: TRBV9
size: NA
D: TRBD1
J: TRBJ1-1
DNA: TGTGCCAGCAGCGTAGCCACAGGGGGCGCAGAAGCTTTCTTT
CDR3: CASSVATGGAEAFF

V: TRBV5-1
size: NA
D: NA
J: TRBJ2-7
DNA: TGCGCCAGCAGCTTGGAAGGAGCGGGTTTCTACGAGCAGTACTTC
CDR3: CASSLEGAGFYEQYF

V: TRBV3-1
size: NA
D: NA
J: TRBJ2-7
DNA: TGTGCCAGCAGCCACAGGCAAACAAACTACGAGCAGTACTTC
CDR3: CASSHRQTNYEQYF

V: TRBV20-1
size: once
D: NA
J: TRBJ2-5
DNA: TGCAGTGCTGCGGAGAGGAGCGGACAAGAGACCCAGTACTTC
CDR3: CSAAERSGQETQYF

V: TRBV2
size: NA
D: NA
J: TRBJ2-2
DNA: TGTGCCAGCAAGGTGGGGGCCGGGGAGCTGTTTTTT
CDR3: CASKVGAGELFF

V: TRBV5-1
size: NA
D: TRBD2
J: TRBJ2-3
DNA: TGCGCCAGCAGCTTGTCCGGGACTAGCGGGGATACGCAGTATTTT
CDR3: CASSLSGTSGDTQYF

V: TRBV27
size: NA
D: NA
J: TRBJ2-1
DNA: TGTGCCAGCAGTCTTCAGGGGACTAATGAGCAGTTCTTC
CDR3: CASSLQGTNEQFF

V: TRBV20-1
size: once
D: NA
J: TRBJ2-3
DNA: TGCAGTGGTCACCGGAGCGCAGATACGCAGTATTTT
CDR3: CSGHRSADTQYF

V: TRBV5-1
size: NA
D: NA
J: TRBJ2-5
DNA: TGCGCCAGCAGCTTGGGGCAGGCGCAAGAGACCCAGTACTTC
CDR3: CASSLGQAQETQYF

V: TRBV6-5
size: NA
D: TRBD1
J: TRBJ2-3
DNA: TGTGCCAGCAGTTACGCCCGCAGGGGGCCTACGCAGTATTTT
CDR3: CASSYARRGPTQYF

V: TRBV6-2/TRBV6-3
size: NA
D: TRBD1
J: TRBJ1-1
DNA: TGTGCCAGCACGAATAGGGGGCTTGCGGAAGCTTTCTTT
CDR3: CASTNRGLAEAFF

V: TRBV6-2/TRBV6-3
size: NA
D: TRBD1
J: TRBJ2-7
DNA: TGTGCCAGCAGGCCCAACGGACAGGGGACCTACGAGCAGTACTTC
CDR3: CASRPNGQGTYEQYF

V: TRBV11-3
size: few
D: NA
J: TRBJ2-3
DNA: TGTGCCAGCAGCCGAGGACTGGCCGTGGATACGCAGTATTTT
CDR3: CASSRGLAVDTQYF

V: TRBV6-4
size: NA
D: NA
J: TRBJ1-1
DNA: TGTGCCAGCAGTACTGGCCTACCCTCGCTCATGAACACTGAAGCTTTCTTT
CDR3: CASSTGLPSLMNTEAFF

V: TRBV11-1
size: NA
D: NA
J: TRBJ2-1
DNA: TGTGCCAGCAGCTTAGTTGGCGGCCGCTACAATGAGCAGTTCTTC
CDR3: CASSLVGGRYNEQFF

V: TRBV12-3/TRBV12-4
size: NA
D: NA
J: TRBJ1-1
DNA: TGTGCCAGCAGTTTGAAGGGGACGTTGAACACTGAAGCTTTCTTT
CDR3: CASSLKGTLNTEAFF

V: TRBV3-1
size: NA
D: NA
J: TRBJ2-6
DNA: TGTGCCAGCAGCCAAGATATGGACTCTGGGGCCAACGTCCTGACTTTC
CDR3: CASSQDMDSGANVLTF

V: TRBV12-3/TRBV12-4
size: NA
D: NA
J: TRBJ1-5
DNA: TGTGCCAGCAGTCCCAGGGGTAGCAATCAGCCCCAGCATTTT
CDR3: CASSPRGSNQPQHF

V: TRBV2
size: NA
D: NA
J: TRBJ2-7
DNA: TGTGCCAGCATCAAAGGCATCCGGCGGCAGTACTTC
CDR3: CASIKGIRRQYF

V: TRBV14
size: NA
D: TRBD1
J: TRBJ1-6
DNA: TGTGCCAGCAGCCAAGATAGGGACAGCCGCTCCTATAATTCACCCCTCCACTTT
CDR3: CASSQDRDSRSYNSPLHF

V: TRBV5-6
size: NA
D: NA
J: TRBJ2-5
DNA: TGTGCCAGCAGCTTCCCCGGGACAATGAAGGGGGAGACCCAGTACTTC
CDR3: CASSFPGTMKGETQYF

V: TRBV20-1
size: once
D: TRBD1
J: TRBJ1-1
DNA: TGCAGTGCTAGAGAGGACAGGACTAACACTGAAGCTTTCTTT
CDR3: CSAREDRTNTEAFF

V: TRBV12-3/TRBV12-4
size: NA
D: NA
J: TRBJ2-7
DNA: TGTGCCAGCAGTCGGGACAACTCCTACGAGCAGTACTTC
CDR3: CASSRDNSYEQYF

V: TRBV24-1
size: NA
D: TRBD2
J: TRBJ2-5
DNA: TGTGCCACCAGTGAACCCCTAGCGGGGGGTGAGACCCAGTACTTC
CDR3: CATSEPLAGGETQYF

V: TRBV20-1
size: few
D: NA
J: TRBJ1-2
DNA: TGCAGTGCTAGAAAGGTGGGGCAGGGATTAGGCTACACCTTC
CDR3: CSARKVGQGLGYTF

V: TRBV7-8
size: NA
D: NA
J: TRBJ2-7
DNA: TGTGCCAGCAGCCCTACGTATGGGGGCTCCGAGCAGTACTTC
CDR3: CASSPTYGGSEQYF

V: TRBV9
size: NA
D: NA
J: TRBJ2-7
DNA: TGTGCCAGCAGCGAGGGGGATTCGAGAGAGCAGTACTTC
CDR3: CASSEGDSREQYF

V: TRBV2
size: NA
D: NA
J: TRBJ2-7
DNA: TGTGCCACCGCGGTCTCCTACGAGCAGTACTTC
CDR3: CATAVSYEQYF

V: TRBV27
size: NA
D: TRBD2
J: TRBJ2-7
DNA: TGTGCCAGCAGTAAAGCGGGGGGGCCCTACGAGCAGTACTTC
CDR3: CASSKAGGPYEQYF

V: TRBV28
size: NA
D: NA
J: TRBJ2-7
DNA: TGTGCCAGCAGTTTGGGGTTTACCGAGCAGTACTTC
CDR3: CASSLGFTEQYF

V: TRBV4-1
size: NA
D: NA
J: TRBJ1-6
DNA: TGCGCCAGCAGCCAAGATGGGGGACTTCTATCTCCTCCTGGGACCCCCCTCCACTTT
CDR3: CASSQDGGLLSPPGTPLHF

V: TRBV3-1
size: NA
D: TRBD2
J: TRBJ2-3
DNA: TGTGCCAGCAGCCAGCGGGGGGGCTTCACAGATACGCAGTATTTT
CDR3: CASSQRGGFTDTQYF

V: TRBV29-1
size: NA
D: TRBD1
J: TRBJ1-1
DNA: TGCAGCGTTGAAGGACAGGGAGGACTGAACACTGAAGCTTTCTTT
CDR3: CSVEGQGGLNTEAFF

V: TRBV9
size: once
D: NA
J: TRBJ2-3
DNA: TGTGCCAGCAGCCCAGGGGATTTCACAGATACGCAGTATTTT
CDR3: CASSPGDFTDTQYF